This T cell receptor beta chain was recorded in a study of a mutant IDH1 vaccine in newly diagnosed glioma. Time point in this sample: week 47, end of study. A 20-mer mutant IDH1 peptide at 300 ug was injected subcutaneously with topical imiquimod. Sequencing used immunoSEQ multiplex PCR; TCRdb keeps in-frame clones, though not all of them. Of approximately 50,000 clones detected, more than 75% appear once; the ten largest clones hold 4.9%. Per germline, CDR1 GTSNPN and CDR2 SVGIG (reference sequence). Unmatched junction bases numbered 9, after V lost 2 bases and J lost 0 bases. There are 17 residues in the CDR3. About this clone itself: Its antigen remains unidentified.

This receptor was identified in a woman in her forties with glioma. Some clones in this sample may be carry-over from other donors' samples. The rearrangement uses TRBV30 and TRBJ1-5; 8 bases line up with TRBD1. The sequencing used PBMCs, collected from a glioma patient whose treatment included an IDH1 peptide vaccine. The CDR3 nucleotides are TGTGCCTGGAGTAGTGGGACAGGCTCCTATAGCAATCAGCCCCAGCATTTT. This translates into CAWSSGTGSYSNQPQHF.